Listed here are 18 T cell receptor beta chains from one sample, sequenced in a study of neoadjuvant anti-PD-1 for oral cavity cancer. Generated by immunoSEQ multiplex PCR, the TCRdb table keeps only in-frame clones and is missing some. In the table there are 10,000 to 15,000 clones, 65% to 75% of which are singletons. Sequenced here: PBMCs, sampled before nivolumab (anti-PD-1) treatment. These receptors came from a person aged 40 to 85 with oral cavity squamous cell carcinoma.

This chain connects TRBV19 to TRBJ1-2; D might be TRBD1 (5 bases). V lost 6 bases, J lost 3 bases, and 14 bases lay in between. Germline CDR1 reads LNHDA; CDR2 reads SQIVND (reference sequence). This CDR3 comprises 14 residues. This chain's CDR3 is CASRSIGGDYGYTF. In DNA form, the CDR3 reads TGTGCCAGTAGGTCAATTGGAGGGGACTATGGCTACACCTTC. Looking up the rest from reference TRBV19 and TRBJ1-2 gives the full variable domain: DGGITQSPKYLFRKEGQNVTLSCEQNLNHDAMYWYRQDPGQGLRLIYYSQIVNDFQKGDIAEGYSVSREKKESFPLTVTSAQKNPTAFYLCASRSIGGDYGYTFGSGTRLTVV.

The V and J genes are TRBV30 and TRBJ2-3, with 8 bases matching TRBD1. The V and J ends lost 0 bases and 5 bases, in that order; junction bases with no gene match: 7. The CDR3 covers 15 residues. Germline-derived CDR1 and CDR2 are GTSNPN and SVGIG (reference sequence). The CDR3 reads CAWSVWTGKRDTQYF. CDR3 in DNA: TGTGCCTGGAGTGTCTGGACAGGGAAAAGAGATACGCAGTATTTT.

As regards this clone: At the DNA level, this CDR3 is encoded by other sequences in the same sample as well. J is TRBJ2-1 and V is TRBV5-1, with D possibly matching TRBD1 (6 bases). In germline, CDR1 is SGHRS, CDR2 YFSETQ. V was cut by 4 bases and J by 0 bases, with 11 bases left in between. The CDR3 spans 15 residues. The CDR3 reads CASSPQGSSYNEQFF. For the CDR3, the DNA is TGCGCCAGCAGCCCGCAGGGGAGCTCCTACAATGAGCAGTTCTTC. Full variable domain (missing parts from reference TRBV5-1 and TRBJ2-1): KAGVTQTPRYLIKTRGQQVTLSCSPISGHRSVSWYQQTPGQGLQFLFEYFSETQRNKGNFPGRFSGRQFSNSRSEMNVSTLELGDSALYLCASSPQGSSYNEQFFGPGTRLTVL.

This clone has only one observation. This chain joins TRBV15 and TRBJ2-3; 9 nucleotides agree with TRBD2. V trimming: 0 bases; J trimming: 7 bases; junction bases outside the gene matches: 8. This CDR3 is 16 amino acids long. Germline CDR1 LNHNV, CDR2 YYDKDF (reference sequence). This CDR3 is CATSRDLGGRDHTQYF. CDR3 nucleotide sequence: TGTGCCACCAGCAGAGATCTCGGCGGGAGGGACCATACGCAGTATTTT.

The rearrangement uses TRBV7-9 and TRBJ2-7; 9 nucleotides match TRBD2. After removal of 0 bases from V and 5 bases from J, the junction contained 2 bases not matched to a gene. The germline CDR1 and CDR2 sequences are SEHNR and FQNEAQ (reference sequence). This CDR3 contains 14 residues. CDR3 nucleotide sequence: TGTGCCAGCAGCTTAGCCGGGACTAGCAACGAGCAGTACTTC. Protein product: CASSLAGTSNEQYF.

The chain joins TRBV7-9 to TRBJ2-1; the match to TRBD1 covers 9 bases. J gave up 5 bases and V 5 bases, and 4 bases lay outside the gene matches. The CDR3 has 14 residues. Germline loops: CDR1 SEHNR, CDR2 FQNEAQ (reference sequence). CDR3 sequence (DNA): TGTGCCAGCAGCACAGGACAGGGGAACAATGAGCAGTTCTTC. This gives the protein CASSTGQGNNEQFF.

CDR3 sequence (DNA): TGTGCCAGCAGTGAAGCAAGTTTCAGGAGAATCTACAATGAGCAGTTCTTC. This encodes CASSEASFRRIYNEQFF. The gene calls are TRBV6-1 and TRBJ2-1; D gene ambiguous. Trimming shortened V by 0 bases and J by 3 bases, and 15 bases separated the two germline ends. CDR1 is MNHNS, CDR2 SASEGT, per germline. The CDR3 is 17 residues long.

The chain employs TRBV5-6 and TRBJ1-1; D is uncertain. Germline assignment: CDR1 SGHDT and CDR2 YYEEEE. This CDR3 comprises 15 residues. Trimming removed 3 bases from V and 1 base from J, with 13 bases in between. This chain's CDR3 is CASSSTGRWNTEAFF. CDR3 sequence (DNA): TGTGCCAGCAGCTCTACCGGACGGTGGAACACTGAAGCTTTCTTT.

This clone was counted a single time. This rearrangement joins TRBV19 to TRBJ1-2; weak D call: TRBD1 (5 bases). The CDR3 consists of 14 residues. V lost 7 bases and J lost 5, with 17 bases in between. Germline CDR1 and CDR2: LNHDA and SQIVND (reference sequence). The CDR3 here is CASKDSRWEYGYTF. CDR3 nucleotides: TGTGCCAGTAAAGACAGCAGGTGGGAATATGGCTACACCTTC.

This chain connects TRBV6-1 to TRBJ1-4; D gene uncertain. The germline V gene has CDR1 MNHNS and CDR2 SASEGT. CDR3 length equals 13 residues. V shed 1 base and J shed 7 bases, with 7 bases lying between them. The CDR3 region is CASSEVQPEKLFF. The CDR3 DNA reads TGTGCCAGCAGTGAAGTACAGCCTGAAAAACTGTTTTTT.

This chain connects TRBV28 to TRBJ2-6, with D unclear. CDR1 is MDHEN, CDR2 SYDVKM, per germline. V was pared by 3 bases and J by 4 bases, with 7 bases between. CDR3 size: 14 residues. The CDR3 nucleotides read TGTGCCAGCAGTTTTAATTCCGGGGCCAACGTCCTGACTTTC. Protein sequence: CASSFNSGANVLTF.

The DNA of the CDR3 is TGTGCCAGCAGCATTGGGACCGTCAATGAAAAACTGTTTTTT. Protein: CASSIGTVNEKLFF. The chain is built from TRBV5-6 and TRBJ1-4; D may be TRBD1 (5 bases). Per germline, CDR1 SGHDT and CDR2 YYEEEE. Trimming left V 4 bases short and J 5 bases short, with 12 bases between. The length of the CDR3 is 14 residues.

The sample holds one count of this clone. V gene TRBV6-4 combines with J gene TRBJ2-7, with no clear D. The CDR3 has 13 residues. Germline CDR1 and CDR2: MRHNA and SNTAGT. Trimming removed 8 bases from V and 5 bases from J, with 16 bases in between. The DNA of the CDR3 is TGTGCCAGCTCTAGAGTGCCTAAGGACGAGCAGTACTTC. This sequence encodes CASSRVPKDEQYF.

The chain combines TRBV6-4 with TRBJ1-1; D is undetermined. From germline, CDR1 is MRHNA and CDR2 SNTAGT. Trimming took off 5 bases at V and 13 bases at J, with 14 bases between the two ends. The CDR3 loop spans 11 amino acids. The CDR3 loop reads CASSSRLPRFF. CDR3 bases: TGTGCCAGCAGTTCCCGTTTGCCTCGTTTCTTT.

This chain connects TRBV29-1 to TRBJ2-2; 9 bases align to TRBD1. This CDR3 is built from 15 residues. CDR1 and CDR2 from the germline V gene are SQVTM and ANQGSEA. V dropped 5 bases and J dropped 7; count of bases not matched to a gene: 11. The CDR3 reads CSVHSGTGYFGELFF. The CDR3 bases are TGCAGCGTTCACTCCGGGACAGGGTATTTCGGGGAGCTGTTTTTT.

V usage is TRBV2 and J usage is TRBJ2-7, with a tentative D call TRBD1 (5 bases). V was shortened by 3 bases and J by 4 bases, with 7 bases between the two germline ends. This CDR3 is 12 amino acids long. Germline loops: CDR1 SNHLY, CDR2 FYNNEI. The CDR3 bases are TGTGCCAGCAGTGAGGGGCCATACGAGCAGTACTTC. It yields the protein CASSEGPYEQYF.

This chain links TRBV10-3 with TRBJ2-6, with a tentative D call TRBD2 (5 bases). Germline CDR1 is ENHRY and CDR2 is SYGVKD. CDR3 length: 18 residues. Trimming pared 2 bases from V and 0 bases from J, leaving 14 bases between. The CDR3 DNA sequence: TGTGCCATCAGTGAGGTGGATAGCGCCGTCTCTGGGGCCAACGTCCTGACTTTC. Amino acid sequence: CAISEVDSAVSGANVLTF.

The chain recombines TRBV19 with TRBJ1-5; D is perhaps TRBD1 (5 bases). Germline CDR1 LNHDA, CDR2 SQIVND (reference sequence). V was clipped by 7 bases and J by 1 base, with 8 bases between them. The CDR3 is 13 residues long. The CDR3 DNA is TGTGCCAGTACTGGGACGAGCAATCAGCCCCAGCATTTT. Protein product: CASTGTSNQPQHF.